This T cell receptor beta chain is from a study of T-cell reconstitution after alpha-beta-depleted transplantation in children. V was clipped by 1 base and J by 1 base, with 8 bases between them. From germline, CDR1 is DFQATT and CDR2 SNEGSKA (reference sequence). The CDR3 totals 14 residues. In this sample, this clonotype turned up a few times. Unique molecular identifiers were incorporated during preparation of the TCRbeta library. TCRdb re-derived calls from the PCR reads in MiXCR, one entry per CDR3 protein. This table holds 200,000 to 250,000 distinct CDR3 sequences, 8% to 9.5% found once. The V gene is TRBV20-1, the J gene TRBJ1-5, with no clear D. The sample was PBMCs from the stem cell graft donor, taken from the stem cell graft. The receptor was derived from a human donor who donated a stem cell graft to a child with acute lymphoblastic leukemia. The CDR3 bases are TGCAGTGCTAGAGGATTTTTGAGCAATCAGCCCCAGCATTTT. Translating it yields CSARGFLSNQPQHF.